This T cell receptor (beta chain) was obtained from a study of beta chain features in type 1 diabetes (dated by TCRdb to 2016 to 2018). For context, the study as a whole: No differences in mean age, gender distribution, total cell number or subset yield were found between patients and healthy donors. A total of approximately 99,000,000 sorted cells were examined across all samples, and RNA yield correlated strongly with the number of cells per subset. In the study, TCRB repertoires of sorted circulating CD4+ T cell subsets from recently diagnosed type 1 diabetes patients were compared with those of matched healthy donors. Regulatory and stem cell-like memory subsets were obtained from only 8 patients and about eight healthy donors, while naive and central memory subsets were obtained from all 28 donors.

On the study overall, not on this receptor specifically: Patients with type 1 diabetes made fewer insertions and deleted more nucleotides at VDJ recombination sites, implying thymic rearrangement abnormalities. Sequencing cDNA rather than genomic DNA could over-represent highly expressing activated cells, although activation and CD3 levels did not differ between groups. Type 1 diabetes patients showed a moderate but significant shortening of TCRB CDR3 length in all four CD4+ subsets. Only small numbers of individuals were included in the HLA sub-analyses, which left unresolved whether HLA type had any influence on TCRB rearrangement. Shorter templates might have been favored by PCR, but patient and control samples were amplified and corrected together, so both groups would have been affected equally by any skew. Naive, central memory and regulatory TCRB repertoires appeared to be more similar among patients than among healthy donors.

Relative to germline, V is 4 bases shorter and J is 5 bases shorter, with 14 bases between their ends. In the germline V gene, CDR1 corresponds to LGHNA and CDR2 to YNFKEQ. Including the terminal cysteine and phenylalanine, the CDR3 comprises 15 residues. Just CDR3 DNA is preserved here, 45 bases in frame from base 1. The entire isolated RNA was reverse transcribed using the High Capacity cDNA Reverse Transcription Kit, and thus expressed TCRB transcripts were sequenced. Deep immunoSEQ sequencing was performed on naive, central memory and regulatory T cell samples, with an average of roughly 3.6 million total reads per sample. Sorted cells were lysed in RLT buffer, and RNA was extracted using DNase-treated RNeasy Micro or Mini kits according to cell number. To prevent cross-contamination, every cell subset was processed on its own, while patient and healthy donor samples were processed together. Using the immunoSEQ multiplex PCR, TCRB sequences were amplified from cDNA into 87-bp fragments spanning the CDR3 region. The amplicons were sequenced using the Illumina HiSeq platform. Turning to the authors' computational methods: Synthetic template baselines were used to correct PCR bias computationally, reads within Hamming distance 2 were collapsed together, and singletons that could not be merged were discarded. Reads were aligned against IMGT so that V, D and J genes, CDR3 length and insertions or deletions at six rearrangement sites could be assigned. Within each subset, clonotype counts were normalized to the number of sorted cells before true diversity and Gini coefficients were calculated with the tcR R package. The overlap coefficient, calculated on TCRB nucleotide sequences, was used to quantify repertoire sharing. Out-of-frame TCRB sequences from naive cells were analyzed to stand in for the pre-selection repertoire. TCRdb holds this immuneACCESS table with in-frame rearrangements only. Some clones are missing; in checked studies, unresolved V genes explain under half, and the rest has no known cause. That table is the source of V, J and clone size, and D and trimming were worked out from the DNA. Recorded for this sample are 330,000 or so clones; less than 20% of them occurred a single time. Jointly, the top ten make up around 0.045% of the sample.

As for this clone: What this receptor recognizes is not known. The input lacks base qualities; no much larger clone sits a single base away.

From each donor, a single peripheral blood sample of about 120 mL on average was drawn into heparinised tubes. Using a panel that included CD45RO, CCR7, CD25, CD127, CD95 and CD27, naive, central memory, regulatory and stem cell-like memory CD4+ T cells were sorted on a BD FACSAria II. All sorted populations exceeded 98% purity. PBMCs were separated immediately by Lymphoprep density gradient centrifugation and were stained directly, without being cultured. So that batch effects would be minimized, each experiment stained and sorted samples in pairs, pairing one healthy donor with one patient. The V and J genes are TRBV4-2 and TRBJ2-2; TRBD1 could be the D gene, as 6 bases match. Sequenced sample: naive CD4+ T cells from blood. Per the publication, the cell subset or site label means: true naive CD4+ T cells. The source is a woman in her late teens or twenties in good health. CDR3 protein: CASSPTQQGTGELFF. The DNA is TGTGCCAGCAGCCCAACCCAACAGGGAACCGGGGAGCTGTTTTTT.